The present T cell receptor beta chain was sequenced within a study of T cells in Graves' hyperthyroidism and ophthalmopathy. This clonotype was seen only a few times. RNA transcripts gave rise to amplified TCR beta CDR3 regions. RT-PCR in the first round (using the HTBI primer set) targeted the TCR CDR3. TCRdb ran MiXCR on the multiplex PCR reads and lists one entry per CDR3 protein. This sample yields roughly 500,000 distinct CDR3 sequences, of which around 14% are seen a single time; 4.5% to 6% belongs to the top ten. The CDR3 runs 13 residues. With 3 bases removed from V and 8 bases from J, the gap between germline ends came to 10 bases. Per germline, CDR1 MNHNS and CDR2 SASEGT.

The sequencing input was blood. The TCR originated in a woman in her twenties or thirties with Graves' hyperthyroidism that later progressed to Graves' ophthalmopathy. The rearrangement joins TRBV6-1 to TRBJ1-4; D remains ambiguous. This chain's CDR3 is CASSDGLREKLFF. CDR3 sequence (DNA): TGTGCCAGCAGTGATGGACTGCGGGAAAAACTGTTTTTT.